Reported below is one T cell receptor beta chain. It has no known antigen specificity. Per-base quality was not reported, and no clone a single base away is much larger than it. Other DNA sequences within the sample encode an identical CDR3. V loses 3 bases of germline sequence and J loses 1 base, and the interval between the two ends is 6 bases. The CDR3, cysteine through phenylalanine, is 13 amino acids long. The CDR3 DNA has 39 bases and is translated from base 1. Per the germline V gene (reference sequence), LNHDA is the CDR1 and SQIVND is the CDR2. CD8 naive samples were CD45RO-negative cells positively selected for CCR7, giving a CD45RA+CCR7+ population that excluded TemRA cells. The donors were healthy, HIV-negative adults with no recently reported acute infections or vaccinations. Every donor was a Caucasian adult residing in Nashville, Tennessee, USA. Blood was obtained by leukapheresis, after which PBMCs were separated by Ficoll-Histopaque density gradient centrifugation and cryopreserved in liquid nitrogen vapor phase. Purity and quantity of every magnetically sorted T cell population were checked by analytical flow cytometry. Genomic DNA was isolated from every sorted fraction and measured by UV absorbance on a Nanodrop 2000c.

This specimen belongs to a study of shared clonotypes between healthy human individuals (dated by TCRdb to between 2020 and 2021). For the study in its entirety: A few men and a couple of women, aged 18 to 49 years, made up the cohort. The study deeply sequenced blood TCR repertoires of five healthy adults to estimate repertoire size and the extent of clonotype sharing between individuals. To increase sequencing depth and limit assay-specific biases, different laboratories used diverse techniques to prepare libraries and sequence TCR repertoires. Per donor, three plates each were used for CD4 naive and CD4 memory, two for CD8 naive, and one for CD8 memory. Each donor's leukapheresis produced roughly between roughly 0.94 and 9.5 billion PBMCs.

General study outcomes and caveats: Naive subsets generally had larger estimated clonotype richness than memory subsets. Because the study included only a small number of donors, the genetic and exposure-history diversity represented was limited. Compared with non-shared clonotypes, the clonotypes found in all four sorted-subset donors had higher generation probabilities. Pairwise subsampling led to the expectation that sequencing depth would affect the degree of clonotype sharing among donors. Sampling was limited to blood, and TCR repertoires in tissue likely differ from TCR repertoires in blood. Incomplete sequencing was indicated by rarefaction of sorted-subset datasets, despite the large sequencing depth. Sharing across several donors was observed for approximately 5% of naive CD4, under 4% of naive CD8, roughly 2.4% of memory CD4, and roughly 0.43% of memory CD8 clonotypes.

Using the deep immunoSEQ assay, multiplex PCR amplified TCR CDR3 regions from genomic DNA. Extracted genomic DNA from each cell subset was distributed evenly across all wells of several immunoSEQ 96-well plates, and each plate was treated as a replicate. For sorted subsets, about 200 ng genomic DNA, equal to tens of thousands of T cell genomes, was loaded into each replicate PCR. The purified libraries were quantified using a Qubit 3.0 fluorometer, sized with a Bioanalyzer 2100, and then quantified again using the KAPA Library Quantification kit. Each immunoSEQ 96-well plate was sequenced on its own single-read 150-cycle Illumina NextSeq 550 flow cell. The original pipeline was this. Because the immunoSEQ output included only junctional sequences and no quality scores, the filtering could not be the same as the filtering used for full-length reads. Sequences were annotated with PyIR, a Python wrapper for IgBLAST v1.9, and V/J genes and CDR3 were assigned using IMGT germline references. Reads were filtered out if the reads had weak V/J assignments (E-value above 1e-6), no CDR3, stop codons, out-of-frame junctions, or ambiguous translated residues. A V3J clonotype was defined by an identical inferred V gene, J gene, and CDR3 amino acid sequence. The percentage overlap between two repertoires was calculated by dividing the number of shared unique clonotypes by the size of the smaller repertoire. RTK rarefaction, the Chao1 estimator, and Recon v2.1 estimates of unobserved clonotypes were used to assess repertoire richness. OLGA was used to compute generation probabilities for all TCRbeta clonotypes that the gDNA method yielded from a few donors. Here the immuneACCESS table is served through TCRdb, limited to in-frame sequences with V and J called. Missing clones are a known gap in these copies; in checked studies unresolved V genes cover under half, and the rest lacks a known reason. For V, J and clone size, that table is used; D and trimming come from the DNA. Counted in this sample were millions of clones; roughly 91% of them appeared once. The ten top clones hold under 2% of the sample.

The sample was naive CD8+ T cells from PBMCs. Per the publication, the cell subset or site label means: CD45RA+CCR7+. The source of this sequence is a man aged 18 to 29 in good health. Some clones in this sample may be carry-over from other donors' samples. The chain is assembled from TRBV19 and TRBJ1-1; TRBD1 is a weak D gene call, 5 bases matching. The CDR3 has the sequence CASSMGPNTEAFF. The DNA sequence is given as TGTGCCAGTAGTATGGGACCGAACACTGAAGCTTTCTTT.